These T cell receptor beta chains were read from a single sample in a study of blood T cells in healthy people across ages. One entry per CDR3 protein, called by TCRdb with MiXCR from the 5' RACE reads. The data show roughly 640,000 distinct CDR3 sequences, approximately 30% seen once. Source material: blood. The receptor set was obtained from a woman aged 80 or over in good health. Each CDR3 is given with its conserved first and last residue. D genes are given only for firm matches. Size tells how often a clone was seen (once, few, many) or the class of an expanded clone, and some rows leave it out.

size,D,J,V,CDR3,DNA
many,.,TRBJ2-3,TRBV5-1,CASSHDGFNTDTQYF,TGCGCCAGCAGCCATGACGGCTTTAACACAGATACGCAGTATTTT
few,.,TRBJ2-2,TRBV5-1,CASSLFEVLMNTGGLFF,TGCGCCAGCAGCTTGTTCGAGGTGTTGATGAACACCGGGGGGCTGTTTTTT
many,TRBD2,TRBJ2-5,TRBV20-1,CSATGTSGAFQETQYF,TGCAGTGCTACTGGGACTAGCGGGGCCTTCCAAGAGACCCAGTACTTC
many,.,TRBJ2-7,TRBV29-1,CSVLWRGRYEQYF,TGCAGCGTCCTATGGAGGGGCAGATACGAGCAGTACTTC
.,TRBD1,TRBJ2-1,TRBV24-1,CATISIPGQNNEQFF,TGTGCCACCATTTCGATTCCGGGACAGAACAATGAGCAGTTCTTC
.,TRBD1,TRBJ2-5,TRBV14,CASSQEAGGSGEQYF,TGTGCCAGCAGCCAAGAAGCAGGGGGTTCCGGTGAGCAGTACTTC
few,.,TRBJ1-1,TRBV20-1,CSARGLLNTEAFF,TGCAGTGCCAGAGGTTTACTGAACACTGAAGCTTTCTTT
many,.,TRBJ2-6,TRBV5-1,CASSSQTGSGANVLTF,TGCGCCAGCAGCAGCCAAACAGGGTCTGGGGCCAACGTCCTGACTTTC
many,.,TRBJ2-7,TRBV7-2,CASSVSQGEEQYF,TGTGCCAGCAGCGTCTCACAGGGTGAGGAGCAGTACTTC
many,.,TRBJ1-2,TRBV27,CASSWRGEGYGYTF,TGTGCCAGCAGTTGGAGAGGGGAAGGCTATGGCTACACCTTC
many,TRBD2,TRBJ2-7,TRBV4-3,CASSQAMSGDLGYEQYF,TGCGCCAGCAGCCAAGCGATGAGCGGGGACTTAGGGTACGAGCAGTACTTC